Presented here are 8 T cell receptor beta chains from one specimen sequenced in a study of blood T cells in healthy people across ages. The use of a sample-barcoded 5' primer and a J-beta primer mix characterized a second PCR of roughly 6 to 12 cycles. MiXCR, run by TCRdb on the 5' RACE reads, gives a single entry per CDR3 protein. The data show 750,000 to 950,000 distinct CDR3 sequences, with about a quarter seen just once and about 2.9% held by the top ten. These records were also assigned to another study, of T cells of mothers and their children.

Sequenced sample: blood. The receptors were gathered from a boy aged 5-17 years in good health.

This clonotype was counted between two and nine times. For the CDR3, the DNA is TGTGCCAGCAGGAGGGACAGGGGCGGTGGCTACACCTTC. Translation gives CASRRDRGGGYTF. The V and J genes are TRBV2 and TRBJ1-2, with 10 bases aligning to TRBD1. The V and J ends lost 6 bases and 7 bases, in that order; junction bases with no gene match: 5. Germline V lookup: CDR1 SNHLY, CDR2 FYNNEI. The CDR3 is 13 residues long. The full variable domain, in which reference TRBV2 and TRBJ1-2 provide the parts outside the CDR3, is EPEVTQTPSHQVTQMGQEVILRCVPISNHLYFYWYRQILGQKVEFLVSFYNNEISEKSEIFDDQFSVERPDGSNFTLKIRSTKLEDSAMYFCASRRDRGGGYTFGSGTRLTVV.

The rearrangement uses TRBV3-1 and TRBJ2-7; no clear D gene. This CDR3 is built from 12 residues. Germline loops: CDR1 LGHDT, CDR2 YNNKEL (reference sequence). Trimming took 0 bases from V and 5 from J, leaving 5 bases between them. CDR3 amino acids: CASSQEPHEQYF. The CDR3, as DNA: TGTGCCAGCAGCCAAGAACCCCACGAGCAGTACTTC.

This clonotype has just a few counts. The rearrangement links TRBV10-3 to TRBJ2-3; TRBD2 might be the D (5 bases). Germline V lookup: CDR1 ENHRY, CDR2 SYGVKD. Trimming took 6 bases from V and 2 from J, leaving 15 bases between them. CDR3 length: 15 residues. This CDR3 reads CAIRGADGYTDTQYF. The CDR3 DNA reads TGTGCCATCAGGGGAGCCGACGGGTACACAGATACGCAGTATTTT.

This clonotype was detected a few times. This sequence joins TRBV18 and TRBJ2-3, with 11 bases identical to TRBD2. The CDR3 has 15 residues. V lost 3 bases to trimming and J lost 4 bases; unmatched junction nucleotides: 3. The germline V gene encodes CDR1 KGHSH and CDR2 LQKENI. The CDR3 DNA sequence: TGTGCCAGCTCACCGACTAGCGGGGCGGCAGATACGCAGTATTTT. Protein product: CASSPTSGAADTQYF. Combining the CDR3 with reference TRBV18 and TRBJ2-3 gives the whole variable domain NAGVMQNPRHLVRRRGQEARLRCSPMKGHSHVYWYRQLPEEGLKFMVYLQKENIIDESGMPKERFSAEFPKEGPSILRIQQVVRGDSAAYFCASSPTSGAADTQYFGPGTRLTVL.

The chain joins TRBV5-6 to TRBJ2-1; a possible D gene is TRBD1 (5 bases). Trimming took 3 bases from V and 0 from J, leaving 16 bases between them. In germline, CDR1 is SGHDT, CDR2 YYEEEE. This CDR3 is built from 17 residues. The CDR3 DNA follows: TGTGCCAGCAGCTATTATGACAGCCGAAGCTCCTACAATGAGCAGTTCTTC. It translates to CASSYYDSRSSYNEQFF. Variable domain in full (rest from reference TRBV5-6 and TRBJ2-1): DAGVTQSPTHLIKTRGQQVTLRCSPKSGHDTVSWYQQALGQGPQFIFQYYEEEERQRGNFPDRFSGHQFPNYSSELNVNALLLGDSALYLCASSYYDSRSSYNEQFFGPGTRLTVL.

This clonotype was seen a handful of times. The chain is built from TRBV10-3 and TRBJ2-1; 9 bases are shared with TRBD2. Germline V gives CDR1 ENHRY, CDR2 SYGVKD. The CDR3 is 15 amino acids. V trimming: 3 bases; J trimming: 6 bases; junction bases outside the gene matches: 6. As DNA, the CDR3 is TGTGCCATCAGTGATCCTAGCGGGGAGGGCAATGAGCAGTTCTTC. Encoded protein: CAISDPSGEGNEQFF.

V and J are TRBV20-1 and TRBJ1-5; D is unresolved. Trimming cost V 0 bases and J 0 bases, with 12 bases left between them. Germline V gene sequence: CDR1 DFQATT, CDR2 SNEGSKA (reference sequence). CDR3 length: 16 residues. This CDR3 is CSARDPADYSNQPQHF. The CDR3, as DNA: TGCAGTGCTAGAGATCCGGCAGACTATAGCAATCAGCCCCAGCATTTT.

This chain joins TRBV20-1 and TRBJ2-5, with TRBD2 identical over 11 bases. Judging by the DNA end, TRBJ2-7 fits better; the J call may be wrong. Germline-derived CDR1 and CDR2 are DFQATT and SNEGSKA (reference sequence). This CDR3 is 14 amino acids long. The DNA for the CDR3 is TGCAGTGCTAGAACTAGCGGGGGATTCAACGAGCAGTACTTC. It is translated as CSARTSGGFNEQYF.